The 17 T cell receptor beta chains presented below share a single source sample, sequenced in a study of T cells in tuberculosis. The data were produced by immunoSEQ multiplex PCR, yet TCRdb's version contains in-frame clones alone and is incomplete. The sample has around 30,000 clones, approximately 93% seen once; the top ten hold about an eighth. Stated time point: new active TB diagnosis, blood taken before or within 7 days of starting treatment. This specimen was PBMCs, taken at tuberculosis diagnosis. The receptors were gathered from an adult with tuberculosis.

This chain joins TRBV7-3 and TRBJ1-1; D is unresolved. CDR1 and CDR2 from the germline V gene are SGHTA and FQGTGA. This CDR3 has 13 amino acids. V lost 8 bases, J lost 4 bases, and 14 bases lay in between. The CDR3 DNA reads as TGTGCCAGCGCCCCTTTCGCGGGCACTGAAGCTTTCTTT. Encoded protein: CASAPFAGTEAFF.

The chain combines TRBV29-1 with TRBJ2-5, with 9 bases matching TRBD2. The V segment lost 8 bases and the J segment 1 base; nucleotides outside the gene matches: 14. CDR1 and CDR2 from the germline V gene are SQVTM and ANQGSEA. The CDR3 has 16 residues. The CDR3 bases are TGCAGCAGCGGGAGCGGGGGGCCGATGACCCAAGAGACCCAGTACTTC. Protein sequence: CSSGSGGPMTQETQYF. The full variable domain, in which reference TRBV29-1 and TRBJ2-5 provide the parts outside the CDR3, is SAVISQKPSRDICQRGTSLTIQCQVDSQVTMMFWYRQQPGQSLTLIATANQGSEATYESGFVIDKFPISRPNLTFSTLTVSNMSPEDSSIYLCSSGSGGPMTQETQYFGPGTRLLVL.

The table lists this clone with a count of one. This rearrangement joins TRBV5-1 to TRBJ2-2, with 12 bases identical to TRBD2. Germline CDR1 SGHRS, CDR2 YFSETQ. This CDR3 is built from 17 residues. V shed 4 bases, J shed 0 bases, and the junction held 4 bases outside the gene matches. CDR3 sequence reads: CASSLWTSGTNTGELFF. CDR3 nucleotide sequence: TGCGCCAGCAGCCTGTGGACTAGCGGGACGAACACCGGGGAGCTGTTTTTT.

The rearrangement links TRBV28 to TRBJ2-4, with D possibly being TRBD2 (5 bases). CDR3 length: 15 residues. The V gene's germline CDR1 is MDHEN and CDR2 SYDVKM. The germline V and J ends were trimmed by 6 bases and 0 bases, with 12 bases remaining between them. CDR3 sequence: CASSSAGVAKNIQYF. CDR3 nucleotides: TGTGCCAGCAGCTCGGCCGGGGTAGCCAAAAACATTCAGTACTTC. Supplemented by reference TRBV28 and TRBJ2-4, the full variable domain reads DVKVTQSSRYLVKRTGEKVFLECVQDMDHENMFWYRQDPGLGLRLIYFSYDVKMKEKGDIPEGYSVSREKKERFSLILESASTNQTSMYLCASSSAGVAKNIQYFGAGTRLSVL.

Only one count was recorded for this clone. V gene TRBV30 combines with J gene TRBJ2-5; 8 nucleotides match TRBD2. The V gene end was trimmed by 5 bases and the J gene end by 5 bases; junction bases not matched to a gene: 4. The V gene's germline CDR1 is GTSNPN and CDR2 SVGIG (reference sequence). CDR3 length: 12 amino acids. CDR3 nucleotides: TGTGCCTGGGACACGGGGGGGGAGACCCAGTACTTC. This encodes CAWDTGGETQYF.

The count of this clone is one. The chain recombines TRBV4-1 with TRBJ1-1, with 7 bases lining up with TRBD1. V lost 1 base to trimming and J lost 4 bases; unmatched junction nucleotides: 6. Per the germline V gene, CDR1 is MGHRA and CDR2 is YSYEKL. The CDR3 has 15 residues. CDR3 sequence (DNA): TGCGCCAGCAGCCAAGTTCGACAGGGATTCACTGAAGCTTTCTTT. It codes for CASSQVRQGFTEAFF.

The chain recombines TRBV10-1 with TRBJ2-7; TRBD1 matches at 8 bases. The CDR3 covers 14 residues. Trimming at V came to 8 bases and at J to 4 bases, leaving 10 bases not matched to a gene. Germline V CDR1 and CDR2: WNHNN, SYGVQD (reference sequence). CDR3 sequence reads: CASPPGQGRYEQYF. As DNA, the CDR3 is TGCGCCAGCCCGCCTGGACAGGGTAGGTACGAGCAGTACTTC.

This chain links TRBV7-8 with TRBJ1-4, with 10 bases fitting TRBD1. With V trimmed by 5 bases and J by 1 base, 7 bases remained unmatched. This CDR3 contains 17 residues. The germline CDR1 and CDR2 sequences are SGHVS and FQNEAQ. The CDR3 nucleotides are TGTGCCAGCAGCCCAAGACAGGGGGCGCGAACTAATGAAAAACTGTTTTTT. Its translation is CASSPRQGARTNEKLFF.

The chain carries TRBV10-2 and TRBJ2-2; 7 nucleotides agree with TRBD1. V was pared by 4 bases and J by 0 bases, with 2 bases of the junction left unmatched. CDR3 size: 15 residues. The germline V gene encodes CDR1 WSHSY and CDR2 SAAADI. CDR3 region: CASSVQGANTGELFF. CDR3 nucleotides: TGCGCCAGCAGTGTTCAGGGGGCGAACACCGGGGAGCTGTTTTTT.

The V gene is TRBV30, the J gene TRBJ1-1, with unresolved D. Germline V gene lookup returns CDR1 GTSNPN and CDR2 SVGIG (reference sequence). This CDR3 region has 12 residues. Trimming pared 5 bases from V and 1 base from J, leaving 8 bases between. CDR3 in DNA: TGTGCCTGGCTGAGGCAGAACACTGAAGCTTTCTTT. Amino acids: CAWLRQNTEAFF.

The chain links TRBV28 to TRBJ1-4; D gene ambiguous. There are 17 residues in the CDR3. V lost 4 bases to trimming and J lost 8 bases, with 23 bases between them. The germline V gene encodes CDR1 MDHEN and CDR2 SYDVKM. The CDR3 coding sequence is TGTGCCAGCAGTTCAAACCGACAAGGGAGTCGAAACGAAAAACTGTTTTTT. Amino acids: CASSSNRQGSRNEKLFF.

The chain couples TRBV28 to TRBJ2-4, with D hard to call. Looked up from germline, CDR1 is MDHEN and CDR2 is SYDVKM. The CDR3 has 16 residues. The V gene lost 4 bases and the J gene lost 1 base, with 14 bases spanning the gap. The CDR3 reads CASSSKQAIAKNIQYF. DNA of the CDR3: TGTGCCAGCAGTTCAAAGCAGGCGATCGCCAAAAACATTCAGTACTTC.

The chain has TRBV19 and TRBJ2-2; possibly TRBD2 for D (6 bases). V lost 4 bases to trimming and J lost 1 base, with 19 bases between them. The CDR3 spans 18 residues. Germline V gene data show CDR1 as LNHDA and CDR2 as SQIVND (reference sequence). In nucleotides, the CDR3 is TGTGCCAGTAGTACCCGACCCCTGAAGCGGGTGAACACCGGGGAGCTGTTTTTT. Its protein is CASSTRPLKRVNTGELFF.

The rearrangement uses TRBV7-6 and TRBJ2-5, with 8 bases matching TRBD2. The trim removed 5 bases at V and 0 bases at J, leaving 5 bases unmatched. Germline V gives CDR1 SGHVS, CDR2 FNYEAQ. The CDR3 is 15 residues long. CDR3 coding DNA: TGTGCCAGCAGCATACGGCGGGAGGACCAAGAGACCCAGTACTTC. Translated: CASSIRREDQETQYF.

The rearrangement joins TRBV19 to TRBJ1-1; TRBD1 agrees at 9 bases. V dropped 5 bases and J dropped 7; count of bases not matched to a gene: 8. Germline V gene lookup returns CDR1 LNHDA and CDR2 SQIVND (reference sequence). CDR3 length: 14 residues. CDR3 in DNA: TGTGCCAGTAGTCCATCGACAGGGGGGGGTGAAGCTTTCTTT. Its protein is CASSPSTGGGEAFF.

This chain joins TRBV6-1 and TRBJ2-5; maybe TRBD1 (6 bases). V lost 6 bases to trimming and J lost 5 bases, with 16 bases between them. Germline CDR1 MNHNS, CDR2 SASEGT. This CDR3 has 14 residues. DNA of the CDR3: TGTGCCAGCAGCGACACAGGGTGGGGGGAGACCCAGTACTTC. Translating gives CASSDTGWGETQYF.

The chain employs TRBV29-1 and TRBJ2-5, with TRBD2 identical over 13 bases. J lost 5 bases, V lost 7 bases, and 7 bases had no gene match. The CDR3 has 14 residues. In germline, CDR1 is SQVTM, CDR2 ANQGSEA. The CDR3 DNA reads TGCAGCGCCCGAGGGACTAGCGGGATCGAGACCCAGTACTTC. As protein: CSARGTSGIETQYF.